This is a list of T cell receptor beta chains from one sample in a study of blood T cell repertoires in COVID-19. Generated by immunoSEQ multiplex PCR, the TCRdb table keeps only in-frame clones and is missing some. Of 150,000 or so clones listed, around 85% are singletons. Material for sequencing was PBMCs or T cells enriched from blood (not recorded which). The receptors were gathered from a middle-aged man who had recovered from COVID-19. The CDR3 runs from the conserved cysteine through the conserved F or W. Each record gives: clone size, CDR3 length, J gene, V gene, CDR3 protein. Some rows have no size entry. The others give once, few or many, or a class for an expanded clone.

NA 13 TRBJ2-5 TRBV7-2 CASSPTGRETQYF
once 14 TRBJ2-1 TRBV20-1 CSASAGSNYNEQFF
NA 13 TRBJ1-1 TRBV5-1 CASSGQENTEAFF
few 15 TRBJ2-2 TRBV3-1/TRBV3-2 CASSQGLEGAGELFF
NA 18 TRBJ2-3 TRBV3-1/TRBV3-2 CASSPRRFYRGDRDTQYF
NA 15 TRBJ1-5 TRBV7-2 CASSLSGSSNQPQHF
NA 15 TRBJ1-2 TRBV11-2 CASSLLRDSNYGYTF
NA 15 TRBJ1-2 TRBV3-1/TRBV3-2 CASSQRTGPRDGYTF
NA 17 TRBJ1-6 TRBV4-3 CASSQRQGLTYNSPLHF
NA 17 TRBJ2-3 TRBV9 CASSVEPSGGATDTQYF
NA 15 TRBJ2-7 TRBV28 CASRPTSGGAYEQYF
few 13 TRBJ1-1 TRBV5-4 CASSLRGFTEAFF
NA 18 TRBJ2-7 TRBV7-9 CASSLELTGGASSYEQYF
NA 13 TRBJ1-6 TRBV27 CASSERLYSPLHF
NA 15 TRBJ2-3 TRBV27 CASSLSGGATDTQYF